Listed below are T cell receptor beta chains from one sample, sequenced in a study of T cells in Graves' hyperthyroidism and ophthalmopathy. TCRdb passed the multiplex PCR reads through MiXCR, listing each CDR3 protein once. The table includes 450,000 to 700,000 distinct CDR3 sequences, about half detected once. Sequenced: peripheral blood or thyroid tissue (not recorded which). The receptors stem from a woman between 18 and 29 years old with Graves' hyperthyroidism. CDR3s include the opening cysteine and the closing phenylalanine or tryptophan. D genes are given only for firm matches. Expanded clones get a size class; other rows say once, few or many, or leave the size out.

>TRBV9|TRBJ2-2|NA|NA
TGTGCCAGCAGCCCAGACAGGTGGAACACCGGGGAGCTGTTTTTT
CASSPDRWNTGELFF
>TRBV2|TRBJ2-3|NA|few
TGTGCCAGCAGGTCGGATAGCACAGATACGCAGTATTTT
CASRSDSTDTQYF
>TRBV29-1|TRBJ2-5|TRBD2|NA
TGCAGCGTTTCCCGGACTAGCGGGAGTGGGGAGACCCAGTACTTC
CSVSRTSGSGETQYF
>TRBV5-4|TRBJ1-1|NA|NA
TGTGCCAGCAGCTACAATGTCGGGGTCACAGACCGGCACACTGAAGCTTTCTTT
CASSYNVGVTDRHTEAFF
>TRBV5-5|TRBJ1-2|TRBD1|many
TGTGCCAGCAGAAAGACAGGGGGCTATGGCTACACCTTC
CASRKTGGYGYTF
>TRBV7-3|TRBJ2-3|TRBD2|NA
TGTGCCAGCAGTAGACTAGCGGGTGACACAGGTACGCAGTATTTT
CASSRLAGDTGTQYF
>TRBV14|TRBJ2-2|TRBD1|many
TGTGCCAGCAGCCATAAGGGACAGGGGAGGTACACCGGGGAGCTGTTTTTT
CASSHKGQGRYTGELFF
>TRBV15|TRBJ1-6|TRBD1|many
TGTGCCACCAGCAGAGGACAGGGGGATTCACCCCTCCACTTT
CATSRGQGDSPLHF
>TRBV28|TRBJ2-7|TRBD2|NA
TGTGCCAGCCTTGGGGGGGGTCTTCCCTACGAGCAGTACTTC
CASLGGGLPYEQYF
>TRBV2|TRBJ2-7|TRBD2|NA
TGTGCCAGCAGGGCCCTAGCGGGAGGGGACGAGCAGTACTTC
CASRALAGGDEQYF